This section outlines one T cell receptor (beta chain) sequence together with its context. The entry originates in a study of shared clonotypes between healthy human individuals. TCRdb's copy holds only in-frame clones and misses some; the assay was immunoSEQ multiplex PCR. The sample lists more than 2 million clones; 85% to 95% were seen once. Naive-designated CD8 cells lacked CD45RO, were positively enriched for CCR7, and omitted terminally differentiated effector memory CD45RA+ cells. Sequencing input: naive CD8+ T cells from PBMCs. This TCR was recovered from a man younger than 30 in good health. Some clones in this sample may be carry-over from other donors' samples.

The CDR3 here is CASRLFDRGTGTEAFF. CDR3 nucleotides: TGTGCCAGCAGGTTATTTGACAGGGGAACTGGGACTGAAGCTTTCTTT. This chain uses TRBV11-2 with TRBJ1-1, with 8 bases fitting TRBD1. V lost 6 bases and J lost 5; bases outside the gene matches: 14. Per germline, CDR1 SGHAT and CDR2 FQNNGV. The CDR3 is made up of 16 amino acids.